The subject of this entry is one TCR beta chain. Repertoires were generated with immunoSEQ multiplex PCR, while TCRdb's copy carries only in-frame clones and drops some. This sample carries roughly 350,000 clones, around 87% of them seen once, and the ten largest clones take under 6.5%. The data belong to a study of blood T cell repertoires in COVID-19. Study-wide background: The United States, Italy and Spain were the sources of the acute and convalescent COVID-19 samples.

The CDR3 is made up of 15 amino acids. Germline V gene sequence: CDR1 MNHEY, CDR2 SMNVEV (reference sequence). V lost 3 bases and J lost 3, with 14 bases in between. The sequenced material came from peripheral blood. The chain employs TRBV27 and TRBJ1-2, with D perhaps TRBD1 (6 bases). The receptor was derived from a woman aged 45-65 years with COVID-19, enrolled during active disease. CDR3 nucleotides: TGTGCCAGCAGTTTGATTCCGGGACAAGACTATGGCTACACCTTC. It translates to CASSLIPGQDYGYTF.